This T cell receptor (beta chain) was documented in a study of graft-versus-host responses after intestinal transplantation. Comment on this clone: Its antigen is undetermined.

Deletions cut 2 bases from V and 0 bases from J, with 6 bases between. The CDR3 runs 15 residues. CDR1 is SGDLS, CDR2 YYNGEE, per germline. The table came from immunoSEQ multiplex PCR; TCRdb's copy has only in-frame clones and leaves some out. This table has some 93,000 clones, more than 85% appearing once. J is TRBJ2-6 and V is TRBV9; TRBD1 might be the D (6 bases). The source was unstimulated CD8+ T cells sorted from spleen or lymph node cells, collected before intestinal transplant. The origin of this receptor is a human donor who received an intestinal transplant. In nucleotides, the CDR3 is TGTGCCAGCAGCGTGGACAGCTCTGGGGCCAACGTCCTGACTTTC. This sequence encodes CASSVDSSGANVLTF.